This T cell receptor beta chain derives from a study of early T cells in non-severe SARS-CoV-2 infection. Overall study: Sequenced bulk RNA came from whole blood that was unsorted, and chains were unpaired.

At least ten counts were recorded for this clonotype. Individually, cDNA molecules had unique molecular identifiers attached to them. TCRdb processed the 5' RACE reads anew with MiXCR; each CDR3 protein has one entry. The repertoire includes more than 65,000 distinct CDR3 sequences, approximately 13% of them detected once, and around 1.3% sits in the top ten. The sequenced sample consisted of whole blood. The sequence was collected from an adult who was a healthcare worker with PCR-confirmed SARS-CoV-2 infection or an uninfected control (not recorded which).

The CDR3 sequence is CASSYQDLTYEQYF. In DNA form, the CDR3 reads TGTGCCAGCAGTTACCAAGACTTAACCTACGAGCAGTACTTC. The rearrangement uses TRBV6-6 and TRBJ2-7, with D uncertain. The V end was cut by 2 bases, the J end by 2 bases, with 10 bases between. CDR1 MNHNY and CDR2 SVGAGI come from the germline V gene (reference sequence). The CDR3 loop spans 14 amino acids.